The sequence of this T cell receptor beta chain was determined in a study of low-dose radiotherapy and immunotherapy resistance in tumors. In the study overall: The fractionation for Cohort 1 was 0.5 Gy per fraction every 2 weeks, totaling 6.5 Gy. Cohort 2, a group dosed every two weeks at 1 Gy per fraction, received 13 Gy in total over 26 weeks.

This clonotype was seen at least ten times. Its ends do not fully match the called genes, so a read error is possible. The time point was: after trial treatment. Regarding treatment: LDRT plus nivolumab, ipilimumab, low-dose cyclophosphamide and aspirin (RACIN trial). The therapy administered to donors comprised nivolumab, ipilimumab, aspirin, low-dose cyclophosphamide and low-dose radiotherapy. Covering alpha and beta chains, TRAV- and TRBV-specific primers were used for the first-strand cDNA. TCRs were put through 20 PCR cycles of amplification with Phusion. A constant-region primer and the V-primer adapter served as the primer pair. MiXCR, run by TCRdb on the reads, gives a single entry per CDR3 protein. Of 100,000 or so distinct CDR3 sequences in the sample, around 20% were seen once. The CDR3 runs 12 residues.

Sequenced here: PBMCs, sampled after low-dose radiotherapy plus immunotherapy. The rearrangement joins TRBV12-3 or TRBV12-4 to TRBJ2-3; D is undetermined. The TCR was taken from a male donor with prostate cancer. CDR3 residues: CASSRSTDTQYF. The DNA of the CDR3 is TGCGCCAGCAGCCGGAGCACAGATACGCAGTATTTT.